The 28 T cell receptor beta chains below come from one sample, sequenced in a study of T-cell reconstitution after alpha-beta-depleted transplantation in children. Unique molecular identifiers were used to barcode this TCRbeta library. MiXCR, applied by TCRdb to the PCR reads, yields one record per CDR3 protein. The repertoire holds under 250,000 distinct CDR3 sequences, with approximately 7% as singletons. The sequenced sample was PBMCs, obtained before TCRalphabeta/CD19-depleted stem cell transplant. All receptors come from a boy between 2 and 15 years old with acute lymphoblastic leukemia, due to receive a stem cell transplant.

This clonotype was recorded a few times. The CDR3 protein is CASSSGTVPSYNEQFF. In nucleotides, the CDR3 is TGTGCCAGCAGCTCTGGGACAGTTCCCTCCTACAATGAGCAGTTCTTC. The rearrangement uses TRBV7-8 and TRBJ2-1; TRBD1 matches at 7 bases. There are 16 residues in the CDR3. The germline V gene has CDR1 SGHVS and CDR2 FQNEAQ. J gave up 0 bases and V 4 bases, and 6 bases lay outside the gene matches.

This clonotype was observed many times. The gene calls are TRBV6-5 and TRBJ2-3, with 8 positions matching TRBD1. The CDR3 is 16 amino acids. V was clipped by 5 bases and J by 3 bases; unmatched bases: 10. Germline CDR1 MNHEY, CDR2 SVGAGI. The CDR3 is CASSLLDRAGTDTQYF. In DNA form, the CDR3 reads TGTGCCAGCAGTCTTTTGGACAGGGCAGGGACAGATACGCAGTATTTT.

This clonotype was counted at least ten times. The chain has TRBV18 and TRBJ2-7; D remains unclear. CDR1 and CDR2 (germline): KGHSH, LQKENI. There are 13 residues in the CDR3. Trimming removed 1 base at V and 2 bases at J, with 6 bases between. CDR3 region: CASSPRAPYEQYF. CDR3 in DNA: TGTGCCAGCTCACCACGGGCACCCTACGAGCAGTACTTC.

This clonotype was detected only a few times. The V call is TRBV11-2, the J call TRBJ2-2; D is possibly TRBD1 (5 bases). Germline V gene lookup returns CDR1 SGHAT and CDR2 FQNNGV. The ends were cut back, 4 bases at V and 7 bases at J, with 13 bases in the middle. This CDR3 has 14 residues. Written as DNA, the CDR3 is TGTGCCAGCAGCTCTCAGGGAACCGTCGGGGAGCTGTTTTTT. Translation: CASSSQGTVGELFF.

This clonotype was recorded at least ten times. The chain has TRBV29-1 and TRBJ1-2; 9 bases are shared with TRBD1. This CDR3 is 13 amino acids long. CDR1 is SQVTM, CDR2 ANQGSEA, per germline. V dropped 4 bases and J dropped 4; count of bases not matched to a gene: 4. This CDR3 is CSVADRGAYGYTF. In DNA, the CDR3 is TGCAGCGTTGCGGACAGGGGAGCCTATGGCTACACCTTC. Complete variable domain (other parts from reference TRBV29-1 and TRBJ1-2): SAVISQKPSRDICQRGTSLTIQCQVDSQVTMMFWYRQQPGQSLTLIATANQGSEATYESGFVIDKFPISRPNLTFSTLTVSNMSPEDSSIYLCSVADRGAYGYTFGSGTRLTVV.

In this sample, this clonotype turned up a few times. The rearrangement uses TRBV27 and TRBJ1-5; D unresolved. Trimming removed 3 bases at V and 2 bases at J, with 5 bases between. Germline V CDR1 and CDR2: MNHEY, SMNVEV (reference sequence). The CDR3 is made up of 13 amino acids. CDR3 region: CASSFGRNQPQHF. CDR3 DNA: TGTGCCAGCAGTTTCGGACGCAATCAGCCCCAGCATTTT.

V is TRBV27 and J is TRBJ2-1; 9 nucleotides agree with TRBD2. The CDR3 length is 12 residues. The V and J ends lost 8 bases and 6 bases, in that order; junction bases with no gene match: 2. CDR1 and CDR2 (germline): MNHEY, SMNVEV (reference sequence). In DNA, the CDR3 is TGTGCCAGCGTTAGCGGGGGCAATGAGCAGTTCTTC. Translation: CASVSGGNEQFF.

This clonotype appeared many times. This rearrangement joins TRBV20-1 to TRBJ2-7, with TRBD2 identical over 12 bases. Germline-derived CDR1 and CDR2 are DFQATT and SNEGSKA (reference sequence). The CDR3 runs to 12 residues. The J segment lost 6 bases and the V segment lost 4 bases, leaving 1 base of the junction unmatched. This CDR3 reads CSAKTSGGEQYF. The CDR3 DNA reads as TGCAGTGCTAAGACTAGCGGGGGCGAGCAGTACTTC.

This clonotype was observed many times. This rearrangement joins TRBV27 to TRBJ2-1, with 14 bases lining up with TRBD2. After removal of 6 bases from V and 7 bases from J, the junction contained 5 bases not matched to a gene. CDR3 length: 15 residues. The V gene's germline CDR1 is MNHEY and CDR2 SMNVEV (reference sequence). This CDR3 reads CASSPGLAGDNEQFF. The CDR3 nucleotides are TGTGCCAGCAGCCCGGGACTAGCGGGAGATAATGAGCAGTTCTTC.

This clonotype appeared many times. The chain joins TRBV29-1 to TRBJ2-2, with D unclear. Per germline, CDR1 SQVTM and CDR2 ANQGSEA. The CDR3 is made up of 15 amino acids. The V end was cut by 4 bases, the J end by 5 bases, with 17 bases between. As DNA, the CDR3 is TGCAGCGTTGCCCTAACAGCTTTTCATACCGGGGAGCTGTTTTTT. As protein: CSVALTAFHTGELFF.

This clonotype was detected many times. In DNA form, the CDR3 reads TGTGCCAGCAGTTTAGTGGAGACGGACACTGAAGCTTTCTTT. This translates into CASSLVETDTEAFF. The rearrangement joins TRBV28 to TRBJ1-1; D remains ambiguous. Germline V gene lookup returns CDR1 MDHEN and CDR2 SYDVKM. Trimming stripped 2 bases from V and 3 bases from J, with 10 bases between. The CDR3 covers 14 residues.

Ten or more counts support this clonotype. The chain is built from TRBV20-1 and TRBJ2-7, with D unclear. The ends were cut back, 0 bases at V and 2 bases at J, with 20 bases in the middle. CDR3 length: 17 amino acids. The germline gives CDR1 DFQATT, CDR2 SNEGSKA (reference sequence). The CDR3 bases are TGCAGTGCTAGAGATTTTGGCACAGAAGAGATAACCTACGAGCAGTACTTC. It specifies CSARDFGTEEITYEQYF.

This chain's CDR3 is CASRPQTDPGEQYF. The CDR3 DNA follows: TGTGCCAGCAGGCCCCAGACAGACCCTGGCGAGCAGTACTTC. This sequence joins TRBV12-3 or TRBV12-4 and TRBJ2-7; perhaps TRBD1 as D (5 bases). V shed 6 bases and J shed 6 bases, with 18 bases lying between them. CDR3 size: 14 residues.

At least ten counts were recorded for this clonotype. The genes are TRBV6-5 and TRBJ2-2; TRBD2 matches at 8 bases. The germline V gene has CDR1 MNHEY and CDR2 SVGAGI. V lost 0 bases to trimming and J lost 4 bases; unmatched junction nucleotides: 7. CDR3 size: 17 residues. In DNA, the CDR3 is TGTGCCAGCAGTTACTCGGGGAGCGCGGGGGGCACCGGGGAGCTGTTTTTT. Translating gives CASSYSGSAGGTGELFF.

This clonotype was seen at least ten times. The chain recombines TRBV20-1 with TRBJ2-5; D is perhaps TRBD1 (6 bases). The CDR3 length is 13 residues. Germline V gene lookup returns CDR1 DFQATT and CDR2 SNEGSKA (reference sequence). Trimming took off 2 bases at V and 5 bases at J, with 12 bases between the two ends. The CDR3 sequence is CSARRTVGETQYF. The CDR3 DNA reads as TGCAGTGCTAGACGGACAGTCGGGGAGACCCAGTACTTC.

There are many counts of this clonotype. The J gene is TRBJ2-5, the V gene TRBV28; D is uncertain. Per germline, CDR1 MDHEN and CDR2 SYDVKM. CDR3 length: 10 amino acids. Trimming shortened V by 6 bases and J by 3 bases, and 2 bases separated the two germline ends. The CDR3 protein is CASSKETQYF. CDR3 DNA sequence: TGTGCCAGCAGCAAAGAGACCCAGTACTTC.

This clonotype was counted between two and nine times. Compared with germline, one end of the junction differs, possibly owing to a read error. The CDR3 protein is CARSSQANTGELFF. DNA for the CDR3: TGCGCCAGAAGCTCGCAGGCGAACACCGGGGAGCTGTTTTTT. The V call is TRBV5-1, the J call TRBJ2-2; no definite D call. Per the germline V gene, CDR1 is SGHRS and CDR2 is YFSETQ. The CDR3 totals 14 residues.

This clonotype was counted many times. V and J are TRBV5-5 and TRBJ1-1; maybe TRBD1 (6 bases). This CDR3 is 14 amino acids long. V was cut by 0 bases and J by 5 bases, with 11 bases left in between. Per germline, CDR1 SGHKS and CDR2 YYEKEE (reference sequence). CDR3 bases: TGTGCCAGCAGCTTGGATACAGGGTGGACTGAAGCTTTCTTT. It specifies CASSLDTGWTEAFF.

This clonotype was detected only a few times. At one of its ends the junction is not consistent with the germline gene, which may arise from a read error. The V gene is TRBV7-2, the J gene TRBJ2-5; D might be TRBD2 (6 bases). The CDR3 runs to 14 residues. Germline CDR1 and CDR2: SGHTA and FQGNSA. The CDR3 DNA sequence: TGTGCCAGCAGCTCCGGGGGTGATCCAGAGACCCATTACTTC. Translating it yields CASSSGGDPETHYF.

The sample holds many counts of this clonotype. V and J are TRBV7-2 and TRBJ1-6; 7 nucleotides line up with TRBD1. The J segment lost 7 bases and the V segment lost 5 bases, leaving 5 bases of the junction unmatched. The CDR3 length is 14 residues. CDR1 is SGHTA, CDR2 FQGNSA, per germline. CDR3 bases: TGTGCCAGCAGCACGGGACAGTTAAATTCACCCCTCCACTTT. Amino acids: CASSTGQLNSPLHF. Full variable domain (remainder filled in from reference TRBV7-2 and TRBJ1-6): GAGVSQSPSNKVTEKGKDVELRCDPISGHTALYWYRQSLGQGLEFLIYFQGNSAPDKSGLPSDRFSAERTGGSVSTLTIQRTQQEDSAVYLCASSTGQLNSPLHFGNGTRLTVT.

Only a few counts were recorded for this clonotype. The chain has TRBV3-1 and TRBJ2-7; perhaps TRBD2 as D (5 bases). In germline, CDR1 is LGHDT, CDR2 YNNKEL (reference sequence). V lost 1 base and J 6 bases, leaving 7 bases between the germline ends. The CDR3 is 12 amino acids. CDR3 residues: CASSQVASEQYF. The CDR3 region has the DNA TGTGCCAGCAGCCAAGTAGCGTCCGAGCAGTACTTC.

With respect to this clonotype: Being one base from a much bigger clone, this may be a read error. Here the CDR3 reads CASSKVAGHYEQYF. For the CDR3, the DNA is TGTGCCAGCAGTAAGGTAGCGGGGCACTACGAGCAGTACTTC. The chain joins TRBV2 to TRBJ2-7, with 8 bases matching TRBD2. The CDR3 has 14 residues. Germline-derived CDR1 and CDR2 are SNHLY and FYNNEI. With 5 bases clipped from V and 3 bases from J, the junction kept 6 bases outside the gene matches.

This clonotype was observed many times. CDR3 in DNA: TGCAGTGCTAGAGATGAACGACACGGGGCGCGGGGAGAGCTGTTTTTT. Amino acids: CSARDERHGARGELFF. The V call is TRBV20-1, the J call TRBJ2-2; tentative D call: TRBD2 (6 bases). This CDR3 region has 16 residues. V lost 0 bases and J lost 11, with 22 bases in between. Germline V gives CDR1 DFQATT, CDR2 SNEGSKA (reference sequence).

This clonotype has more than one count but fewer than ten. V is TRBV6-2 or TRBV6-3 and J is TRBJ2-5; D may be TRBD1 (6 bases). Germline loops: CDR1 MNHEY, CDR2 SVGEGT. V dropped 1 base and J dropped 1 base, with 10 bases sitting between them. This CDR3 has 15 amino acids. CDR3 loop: CASSYYRAPQETQYF. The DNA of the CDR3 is TGTGCCAGCAGTTACTACAGGGCTCCCCAAGAGACCCAGTACTTC.

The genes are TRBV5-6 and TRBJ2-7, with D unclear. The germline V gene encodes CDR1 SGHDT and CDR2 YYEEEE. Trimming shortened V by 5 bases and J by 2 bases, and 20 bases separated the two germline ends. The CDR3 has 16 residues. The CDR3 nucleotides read TGTGCCAGCAGTCCCGACCTGAATGGGATCCCCTACGAGCAGTACTTC. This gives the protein CASSPDLNGIPYEQYF.

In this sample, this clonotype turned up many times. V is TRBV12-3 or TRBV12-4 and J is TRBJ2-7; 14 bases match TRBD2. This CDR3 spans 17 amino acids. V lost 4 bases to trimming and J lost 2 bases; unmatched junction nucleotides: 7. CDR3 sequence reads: CASSSRLAGGLAYEQYF. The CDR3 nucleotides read TGTGCCAGCAGTTCACGACTAGCGGGAGGGCTGGCCTACGAGCAGTACTTC.

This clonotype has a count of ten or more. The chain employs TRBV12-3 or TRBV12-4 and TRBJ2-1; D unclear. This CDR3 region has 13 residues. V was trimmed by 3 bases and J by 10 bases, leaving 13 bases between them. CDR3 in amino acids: CASSFRAPEEQFF. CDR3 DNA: TGTGCCAGCAGTTTCCGGGCGCCGGAAGAGCAGTTCTTC.

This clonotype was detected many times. DNA for the CDR3: TGCAGTGCTTTTTGGACTAGGGATGGCGAGCAGTACTTC. Translation gives CSAFWTRDGEQYF. This chain connects TRBV20-1 to TRBJ2-7, with 7 bases matching TRBD2. The CDR3 runs 13 residues. CDR1 DFQATT and CDR2 SNEGSKA come from the germline V gene (reference sequence). V shed 5 bases, J shed 6 bases, and the junction held 10 bases outside the gene matches.